This TCR beta chain is drawn from a study of cytomegalovirus exposure and HLA in healthy donors. Findings of the study overall: Many donors carried some public TCRs, although rarity characterized most TCR sequences. The tendency of first-cohort TCR clusters to co-occur in the 120 or so validation repertoires was the finding of a later analysis.

As concerns this clone: Antigen: not known.

Clones were sequenced by immunoSEQ multiplex PCR, and TCRdb holds only the in-frame ones, with some missing. The sample shows about 220,000 clones, 88% of them seen only once. Germline V gene data show CDR1 as MNHNY and CDR2 as SVGAGI (reference sequence). Trimming pared 7 bases from V and 1 base from J, leaving 10 bases between. CDR3 length: 13 amino acids. The source material was PBMCs. V gene TRBV6-6 combines with J gene TRBJ2-5; a possible D gene is TRBD1 (5 bases). The sequence was obtained from a woman aged 18-29 years in good health and CMV-seronegative. The CDR3 is CASTDSPQETQYF. In DNA form, the CDR3 reads TGTGCCAGCACCGACAGCCCCCAAGAGACCCAGTACTTC.